The T cell receptor beta chain under discussion was sequenced for a study of cytomegalovirus exposure and HLA in healthy donors. The PCR employed 60 Vbeta primers together with 13 Jbeta primers. Sequencing used immunoSEQ multiplex PCR; TCRdb keeps in-frame clones, though not all of them. Altogether around 230,000 clones are present, over 80% being singletons, with the ten largest covering nearly 6%. Regarding the study as a whole: One variant, a missense change in DCLRE1C, was linked in a later analysis to TCR beta V- and J-gene trimming.

Remarks on this clone: What it binds is unknown.

The donors gave bone marrow, and they were healthy. The trim removed 2 bases at V and 4 bases at J, leaving 5 bases unmatched. In germline, CDR1 is SNHLY, CDR2 FYNNEI. The CDR3 has 15 residues. The genes are TRBV2 and TRBJ1-5, with 7 nucleotides matching TRBD1. Sequencing used PBMCs. The receptor was derived from a middle-aged man in good health and CMV-seropositive. The CDR3 DNA is TGTGCCAGCAGTGAATCGGCAGGGGGGAATCAGCCCCAGCATTTT. Translated: CASSESAGGNQPQHF.